This entry describes one T cell receptor beta chain. Its matching antigen is unknown. Germline V lookup: CDR1 MGHRA, CDR2 YSYEKL. Trimming shortened V by 4 bases and J by 2 bases, and 9 bases separated the two germline ends. The CDR3 sequence is 14 residues long. In the original processing: ImmunoSEQ gave junction-only sequences without quality scores, so filtering differed. Clones were sequenced by immunoSEQ multiplex PCR, and TCRdb holds only the in-frame ones, with some missing. V and J calls plus clone size are reproduced from that table; the DNA served to infer D and trimming. The profile shows 2 million to 2.5 million clones, just under 95% of them singletons. This record belongs to a study of shared clonotypes between healthy human individuals. Study details: CD4 naive and memory got three plates each, CD8 naive two, CD8 memory one. Overall study results and limits: Sequencing depth was expected to affect clonotype sharing among donors. The represented genetic and exposure-history diversity was limited by the small number of donors.

The clonotype was recovered from a man aged 18 to 29 in good health. Some clones in this sample may be carry-over from other donors' samples. This rearrangement joins TRBV4-1 to TRBJ1-5; a weak D match, TRBD1 (6 bases). Sequenced: naive CD4+ T cells from PBMCs. As to subset: CD45RA+ positively selected. DNA of the CDR3: TGCGCCAGCAGCCTTCGACAGGGCAATCAGCCCCAGCATTTT. Translating gives CASSLRQGNQPQHF.